The clone carrying this T cell receptor beta chain was counted a few times. Its antigen is not known. The sample comes from a study of T cell repertoires in cytomegalovirus infection. In the study overall: Indications came from public TCR beta signatures; they pointed to CMV infection and to a matching HLA type. Study findings and constraints: Carriage of CMV together with the relevant HLA was identifiable through cumulative public TCR beta family frequency.

TCRdb re-analysed the reads in MiXCR, keeping a single row per CDR3 protein. The profile shows about 490,000 distinct CDR3 sequences, 16% of them singletons. CDR1 is SNHLY and CDR2 is FYNNEI in the germline V gene. This CDR3 spans 17 amino acids. V lost 2 bases and J 3 bases, leaving 16 bases between the germline ends. This clonotype originated in a human donor in good health (CMV status not recorded). Some clones in this sample may be carry-over from other donors' samples. Input material: CD8+ T cells from PBMCs. The J gene is TRBJ1-4, the V gene TRBV2; D might be TRBD1 (6 bases). The CDR3: CASSEKHHRVANEKLFF. As DNA, the CDR3 is TGTGCCAGCAGTGAAAAACACCACAGGGTAGCTAATGAAAAACTGTTTTTT.